The clone carrying this T cell receptor beta chain has a handful of counts. Its target is not known. V lost 0 bases and J lost 0, with 5 bases in between. Per the germline V gene, CDR1 is SGHVS and CDR2 is FQNEAQ. The CDR3 length is 14 residues. This entry belongs to a study of response to subunit inactivated influenza vaccine. TCRdb re-analysed the RT-PCR reads in MiXCR, keeping a single row per CDR3 protein. The table includes a few hundred thousand distinct CDR3 sequences, about 20% detected once. Broader study findings: A suggestion made by the authors is that each seasonal influenza vaccination recruits few new T cells.

The input for sequencing was PBMCs from blood, taken around 22 months after vaccination. The V call is TRBV7-8, the J call TRBJ1-1; D gene uncertain. This sequence was found in a man in his fifties or sixties who received an inactivated influenza vaccine. CDR3 in DNA: TGTGCCAGCAGCTTAGCTATTCTGAACACTGAAGCTTTCTTT. Protein sequence: CASSLAILNTEAFF.